A selection of T cell receptor beta chains follows, all from one sample in a study of shared clonotypes between healthy human individuals. Clones were read by immunoSEQ multiplex PCR, and TCRdb kept only the in-frame ones, dropping some. The table includes about 490,000 clones, 65% to 80% detected once. What was sequenced was PBMCs. All receptors come from a woman in her forties in good health. Some clones in this sample may be carry-over from other donors' samples. The CDR3 runs from the conserved cysteine through the conserved F or W. A D gene is named only where the DNA matches it firmly. Only some rows state a clone size, as once, few, many or a class for expanded clones.

TRBV6-5,-,TRBJ1-4,-,15,TGTGCCAGCAGGATGGGATCGGGCCCTAATGAAAAACTGTTTTTT,CASRMGSGPNEKLFF
TRBV30,TRBD1,TRBJ1-5,-,14,TGTGCCTGGAGTGTACCAGGGGGCAGTCAGCCCCAGCATTTT,CAWSVPGGSQPQHF
TRBV11-2,-,TRBJ2-2,-,14,TGTGCCAGCAGCCCGTACAGGGACACCGGGGAGCTGTTTTTT,CASSPYRDTGELFF
TRBV14,TRBD2,TRBJ2-7,-,14,TGTGCCAGCTCCCTAGGACTAGCGGGCTACGAGCAGTACTTC,CASSLGLAGYEQYF
TRBV2,-,TRBJ1-5,once,15,TGTGCCAGCAGCGGGAAAAGTTGGGGCAATCAGCCCCAGCATTTT,CASSGKSWGNQPQHF
TRBV29-1,TRBD1,TRBJ2-1,-,13,TGCAGCGTAGCCGGGACAGTGGGCGGTGAGCAGTTCTTC,CSVAGTVGGEQFF
TRBV11-2,TRBD1,TRBJ2-5,-,16,TGTGCCAGCAGCAAACAGGGGTCTAAGTACCAAGAGACCCAGTACTTC,CASSKQGSKYQETQYF
TRBV11-2,TRBD2,TRBJ2-1,-,17,TGTGCCAGCAGCCCTGGGACTAGCGGGGCCCTCTACAATGAGCAGTTCTTC,CASSPGTSGALYNEQFF
TRBV7-9,-,TRBJ2-1,-,15,TGTGCCAGCAGCCTAGCCTATGCCCCTGGGGATGAGCAGTTCTTC,CASSLAYAPGDEQFF
TRBV5-1,-,TRBJ2-3,-,16,TGCGCCAGCAGCTTGGGGGCTAGCATTCGCACAGATACGCAGTATTTT,CASSLGASIRTDTQYF
TRBV29-1,-,TRBJ2-3,-,14,TGCAGCGTTGAAGATCGTCGTCCCACAGATACGCAGTATTTT,CSVEDRRPTDTQYF
TRBV7-6,TRBD1,TRBJ1-1,-,16,TGTGCCAGCAGCTTACGACCAGGGGGGCGGGACACTGAAGCTTTCTTT,CASSLRPGGRDTEAFF
TRBV29-1,TRBD1,TRBJ1-4,-,14,TGCAGCGTTGAAGACGGGACAGGGAGTGAAAAACTGTTTTTT,CSVEDGTGSEKLFF
TRBV18,-,TRBJ2-1,-,13,TGTGCCAGCACAGACAGCCCCTACAATGAGCAGTTCTTC,CASTDSPYNEQFF
TRBV18,TRBD1,TRBJ2-7,-,15,TGTGCCAGCTCACTACGGGGGACAGGAGAATACGAGCAGTACTTC,CASSLRGTGEYEQYF
TRBV29-1,TRBD2,TRBJ2-2,-,14,TGCAGCGCCCAGGGACTAGCGGACACCGGGGAGCTGTTTTTT,CSAQGLADTGELFF
TRBV7-9,-,TRBJ1-1,-,12,TGTGCCAGCAGCTTACTCGGCGTAGAAGCTTTCTTT,CASSLLGVEAFF
TRBV30,-,TRBJ2-1,-,12,TGTGCCTGGACGCAGGAGTACAATGAGCAGTTCTTC,CAWTQEYNEQFF
TRBV28,-,TRBJ1-2,many,17,TGTGCCAGCAGTTTGTTAGGGCTGGGCAGGGGCAACTATGGCTACACCTTC,CASSLLGLGRGNYGYTF
TRBV18,-,TRBJ2-2,-,14,TGTGCCAGCTCACCAAGTACCAACACCGGGGAGCTGTTTTTT,CASSPSTNTGELFF
TRBV29-1,-,TRBJ2-5,-,11,TGCAGCGGGAGGACCGGGGAGACCCAGTACTTC,CSGRTGETQYF
TRBV11-2,TRBD1,TRBJ2-5,-,15,TGTGCCAGCAGCTTAGAAGGGACAGGGGCAGAGACCCAGTACTTC,CASSLEGTGAETQYF
TRBV7-3,-,TRBJ2-3,-,12,TGTGCCAGCAGCCTAGGCACAGATACGCAGTATTTT,CASSLGTDTQYF
TRBV5-1,TRBD2,TRBJ2-1,-,16,TGCGCCAGCAGCTTGGCAACTAGCGGGAGAGGTAGTGAGCAGTTCTTC,CASSLATSGRGSEQFF
TRBV5-1,-,TRBJ2-1,once,14,TGCGCCAGCAGCTTCGAACTAGCCGTCAATGAGCAGTTCTTC,CASSFELAVNEQFF
TRBV11-2,TRBD2,TRBJ2-7,-,12,TGTGCCAGCCGACCATCGGGAGGGGAGCAGTACTTC,CASRPSGGEQYF
TRBV6-1,-,TRBJ2-3,-,13,TGTGCCAGCAGTGTGGGCAGCACAGATACGCAGTATTTT,CASSVGSTDTQYF
TRBV5-1,-,TRBJ2-3,-,14,TGCGCCAGCAGCGCGGGGGCGCTGCCAGATACGCAGTATTTT,CASSAGALPDTQYF
TRBV5-1,TRBD2,TRBJ2-1,-,16,TGCGCCAGCAGCTTGGAAGGGACTAGCTCCTACAATGAGCAGTTCTTC,CASSLEGTSSYNEQFF
TRBV7-2,-,TRBJ2-6,few,15,TGTGCCAGCAGCCAGGGGGGGGCTGGGGCCAACGTCCTGACTTTC,CASSQGGAGANVLTF
TRBV6-5,TRBD2,TRBJ2-1,-,15,TGTGCCACCCTCCGGCGGGGAGGGAGGGACAATGAGCAGTTCTTC,CATLRRGGRDNEQFF
TRBV10-3,-,TRBJ2-1,-,12,TGTGCCACCGTGGGGTGGAGCAATGAGCAGTTCTTC,CATVGWSNEQFF
TRBV5-1,-,TRBJ2-7,-,12,TGCGCCAGCAGGAAGGAGAGCTACGAGCAGTACTTC,CASRKESYEQYF
TRBV5-8,-,TRBJ1-2,once,13,TGTGCCAGCAGCTTGCAGGGTATCGGCGGCTACACCTTC,CASSLQGIGGYTF
TRBV18,-,TRBJ2-5,-,16,TGTGCCAGCTCACCAGCCCAGGCCGGGAACCAAGAGACCCAGTACTTC,CASSPAQAGNQETQYF
TRBV5-4,TRBD1,TRBJ2-7,-,15,TGTGCCAGCAGCTTCCGGGACAGCCTCTCCTACGAGCAGTACTTC,CASSFRDSLSYEQYF
TRBV2,TRBD2,TRBJ2-5,-,18,TGTGCCAGCAGTTCCGGACTAGCGGGAGGCCCAGGAAAAGAGACCCAGTACTTC,CASSSGLAGGPGKETQYF
TRBV9,TRBD2,TRBJ2-1,-,13,TGTGCCAGCAGCGTGAGGTCCGGGACTATGGCGTTCTTC,CASSVRSGTMAFF
TRBV28,-,TRBJ2-7,-,15,TGTGCCAGCAGTTTACGGGGACAAACAGGTCGCGGGCAGTACTTC,CASSLRGQTGRGQYF
TRBV4-3,-,TRBJ1-5,-,17,TGCGCCAGCAGCCTAGCAGACCAGACCGTTAGCAATCAGCCCCAGCATTTT,CASSLADQTVSNQPQHF
TRBV7-8,-,TRBJ1-1,-,13,TGTGCCAGCAGCTCACAGGGTGGCACTGAAGCTTTCTTT,CASSSQGGTEAFF
TRBV6-5,TRBD2,TRBJ2-7,-,15,TGTGCCAGCAGTTACGATGGACTAGCGGGAGGCGAGCAGTACTTC,CASSYDGLAGGEQYF